This is a list of T cell receptor beta chains from one sample in a study of blood T cell repertoires in COVID-19. The repertoire was sequenced with immunoSEQ multiplex PCR; TCRdb's copy has only in-frame clones and lacks some. The repertoire holds some 200,000 clones, more than 85% seen once, with less than 3% in the top ten. Material for sequencing was peripheral blood. The receptors originated from a man aged 40-50 years with active or convalescent COVID-19. Both conserved end residues are part of each CDR3. D genes are given only for firm matches. Size is stated for part of the rows, as once, few or many counts, or as a class when the clone is expanded.

length: 13; V: TRBV24-1; D: TRBD1; size: once; J: TRBJ1-5; CDR3: CATSEDRYQPQHF; DNA: TGTGCCACCAGTGAGGACAGGTATCAGCCCCAGCATTTT
length: 16; V: TRBV5-6; D: TRBD1; size: -; J: TRBJ1-6; CDR3: CASSLGDRGPGKALHF; DNA: TGTGCCAGCAGCCTAGGGGACAGGGGCCCGGGAAAGGCCCTCCACTTT
length: 13; V: TRBV7-2; D: -; size: -; J: TRBJ2-3; CDR3: CASSLAVRGTQYF; DNA: TGTGCCAGCAGCTTAGCCGTACGGGGGACGCAGTATTTT
length: 14; V: TRBV27; D: TRBD1; size: -; J: TRBJ1-2; CDR3: CASSPLTGIYGYTF; DNA: TGTGCCAGCAGTCCATTGACAGGGATCTATGGCTACACCTTC
length: 17; V: TRBV19; D: -; size: -; J: TRBJ1-5; CDR3: CASSIIPGAARSQPQHF; DNA: TGTGCCAGTAGTATTATCCCAGGGGCGGCTCGTAGTCAGCCCCAGCATTTT
length: 13; V: TRBV4-2; D: -; size: few; J: TRBJ1-6; CDR3: CASSQDGPGALHF; DNA: TGTGCCAGCAGCCAAGATGGTCCGGGGGCCCTCCACTTT
length: 16; V: TRBV5-4; D: TRBD1; size: -; J: TRBJ1-6; CDR3: CASSLDIGGSDSPLHF; DNA: TGTGCCAGCAGCTTGGATATAGGGGGCTCGGATTCACCCCTCCACTTT
length: 15; V: TRBV28; D: TRBD1; size: -; J: TRBJ1-1; CDR3: CASSPRDRWGTEAFF; DNA: TGTGCCAGCAGTCCAAGGGACAGGTGGGGAACTGAAGCTTTCTTT
length: 14; V: TRBV6-1; D: -; size: -; J: TRBJ1-4; CDR3: CASSEQDSNEKLFF; DNA: TGTGCCAGCAGTGAACAGGACAGTAATGAAAAACTGTTTTTT
length: 13; V: TRBV5-1; D: TRBD1; size: -; J: TRBJ2-2; CDR3: CASSLRGPGELFF; DNA: TGCGCCAGCAGCCTGAGGGGGCCCGGGGAGCTGTTTTTT
length: 15; V: TRBV6-5; D: TRBD1; size: -; J: TRBJ2-2; CDR3: CATTYDRAGTGELFF; DNA: TGTGCCACGACCTATGACAGGGCGGGCACCGGGGAGCTGTTTTTT
length: 15; V: TRBV15; D: TRBD1; size: -; J: TRBJ1-4; CDR3: CATSDGQGGNEKLFF; DNA: TGTGCCACCAGCGATGGACAGGGGGGTAATGAAAAACTGTTTTTT
length: 18; V: TRBV2; D: -; size: -; J: TRBJ1-5; CDR3: CASSLNVRDSASNQPQHF; DNA: TGTGCCAGCAGTCTAAATGTTCGAGACAGCGCTAGCAATCAGCCCCAGCATTTT
length: 15; V: TRBV7-2; D: -; size: -; J: TRBJ2-3; CDR3: CASSLDSGRTDTQYF; DNA: TGTGCCAGCAGCTTAGATTCAGGGCGCACAGATACGCAGTATTTT
length: 16; V: TRBV28; D: -; size: -; J: TRBJ2-7; CDR3: CASSLPGGQAAYEQYF; DNA: TGTGCCAGCAGTTTACCGGGGGGACAGGCAGCCTACGAGCAGTACTTC
length: 17; V: TRBV7-9; D: -; size: few; J: TRBJ2-7; CDR3: CASSFFYGPPKAYEQYF; DNA: TGTGCCAGCAGCTTTTTTTACGGTCCTCCGAAAGCCTACGAGCAGTACTTC
length: 16; V: TRBV29-1; D: -; size: -; J: TRBJ2-7; CDR3: CSVEVPLGSQMDEQYF; DNA: TGCAGCGTTGAAGTTCCCTTAGGGAGTCAAATGGACGAGCAGTACTTC
length: 15; V: TRBV4-1; D: -; size: -; J: TRBJ1-2; CDR3: CASSQGHTQNYGYTF; DNA: TGCGCCAGCAGCCAAGGACACACGCAAAACTATGGCTACACCTTC
length: 14; V: TRBV7-3; D: TRBD2; size: -; J: TRBJ2-7; CDR3: CASSRAGGLDEQYF; DNA: TGTGCCAGCAGCCGAGCGGGGGGACTGGACGAGCAGTACTTC
length: 16; V: TRBV6-5; D: TRBD1; size: -; J: TRBJ2-4; CDR3: CASSSLTGGKKNIQYF; DNA: TGTGCCAGCAGTTCCCTGACAGGGGGGAAAAAAAACATTCAGTACTTC
length: 16; V: TRBV3-1/TRBV3-2; D: -; size: -; J: TRBJ1-4; CDR3: CASSQDTSATNEKLFF; DNA: TGTGCCAGCAGCCAAGACACAAGCGCAACTAATGAAAAACTGTTTTTT
length: 15; V: TRBV28; D: TRBD1; size: -; J: TRBJ2-1; CDR3: CASTPAGGSYNEQFF; DNA: TGTGCCAGCACTCCTGCAGGGGGCTCCTACAATGAGCAGTTCTTC
length: 15; V: TRBV7-2; D: TRBD2; size: -; J: TRBJ2-1; CDR3: CASSSGLAGVTEQFF; DNA: TGTGCCAGCAGCTCGGGACTAGCGGGGGTTACGGAGCAGTTCTTC
length: 14; V: TRBV19; D: -; size: -; J: TRBJ2-5; CDR3: CASSKHWGEETQYF; DNA: TGTGCCAGTAGTAAACATTGGGGAGAGGAGACCCAGTACTTC
length: 15; V: TRBV5-6; D: -; size: -; J: TRBJ1-4; CDR3: CASSFATGAWEKLFF; DNA: TGTGCCAGCAGCTTCGCAACAGGCGCCTGGGAAAAACTGTTTTTT
length: 18; V: TRBV10-3; D: TRBD1; size: -; J: TRBJ1-2; CDR3: CAISAPGQGVSDYYGYTF; DNA: TGTGCCATCAGTGCCCCGGGACAGGGGGTATCGGACTACTATGGCTACACCTTC
length: 18; V: TRBV27; D: -; size: -; J: TRBJ1-4; CDR3: CASSLLRPGGRSNEKLFF; DNA: TGTGCCAGCAGTTTATTAAGACCCGGGGGGCGATCTAATGAAAAACTGTTTTTT
length: 13; V: TRBV5-1; D: -; size: -; J: TRBJ1-4; CDR3: CASSPRTDEKLFF; DNA: TGCGCCAGCAGCCCAAGGACAGATGAAAAACTGTTTTTT
length: 14; V: TRBV29-1; D: -; size: -; J: TRBJ2-2; CDR3: CSVVLGGWTGELFF; DNA: TGCAGCGTTGTTCTAGGCGGATGGACCGGGGAGCTGTTTTTT
length: 19; V: TRBV11-3; D: TRBD1; size: -; J: TRBJ1-3; CDR3: CASSPTEGAYRGSGNTIYF; DNA: TGTGCCAGCAGCCCCACCGAGGGCGCTTACAGGGGGTCTGGAAACACCATATATTTT
length: 16; V: TRBV11-3; D: -; size: once; J: TRBJ1-5; CDR3: CASSLGDAGSNQPQHF; DNA: TGTGCCAGCAGCTTAGGAGATGCGGGTAGCAATCAGCCCCAGCATTTT
length: 14; V: TRBV2; D: TRBD1; size: -; J: TRBJ2-1; CDR3: CASSEAGSRDRLFF; DNA: TGTGCCAGCAGTGAAGCGGGATCCCGGGACAGGCTCTTCTTC
length: 13; V: TRBV12-3/TRBV12-4; D: TRBD1; size: -; J: TRBJ1-5; CDR3: CASRRQGEQPQHF; DNA: TGTGCCAGCAGACGACAGGGGGAACAGCCCCAGCATTTT
length: 16; V: TRBV10-1; D: TRBD2; size: -; J: TRBJ2-5; CDR3: CASSGTSGKLGETQYF; DNA: TGCGCCAGCTCCGGGACTAGCGGGAAATTGGGAGAGACCCAGTACTTC
length: 16; V: TRBV5-1; D: -; size: -; J: TRBJ1-4; CDR3: CASSLDADSTNEKLFF; DNA: TGCGCCAGCAGCTTGGATGCAGACTCAACTAATGAAAAACTGTTTTTT
length: 14; V: TRBV29-1; D: -; size: -; J: TRBJ2-5; CDR3: CSVEGTLVQETQYF; DNA: TGCAGCGTTGAAGGAACACTAGTCCAAGAGACCCAGTACTTC
length: 15; V: TRBV13; D: TRBD1; size: -; J: TRBJ2-5; CDR3: CASSLAKGQAETQYF; DNA: TGTGCCAGCAGCTTAGCCAAGGGACAGGCAGAGACCCAGTACTTC
length: 15; V: TRBV6-5; D: -; size: -; J: TRBJ2-5; CDR3: CASSSPSAVQETQYF; DNA: TGTGCCAGCAGTTCTCCTAGCGCCGTCCAAGAGACCCAGTACTTC
length: 13; V: TRBV10-3; D: -; size: once; J: TRBJ2-1; CDR3: CAISPGQFNEQFF; DNA: TGTGCCATCAGCCCCGGACAGTTCAATGAGCAGTTCTTC
length: 16; V: TRBV19; D: -; size: -; J: TRBJ1-1; CDR3: CASSIIRGSTVTEAFF; DNA: TGTGCCAGTAGTATCATTCGAGGCAGTACTGTAACTGAAGCTTTCTTT
length: 14; V: TRBV5-6; D: -; size: -; J: TRBJ2-1; CDR3: CASRLGRLGARPFF; DNA: TGTGCCAGCAGGCTGGGGCGGCTTGGAGCCCGTCCGTTCTTC
length: 15; V: TRBV28; D: -; size: -; J: TRBJ1-1; CDR3: CASSWGGPVNTEAFF; DNA: TGTGCCAGCAGTTGGGGGGGGCCTGTGAACACTGAAGCTTTCTTT
length: 15; V: TRBV19; D: TRBD1; size: few; J: TRBJ1-2; CDR3: CASSSPGQGNYGYTF; DNA: TGTGCCAGTAGTTCCCCGGGACAGGGAAACTATGGCTACACCTTC
length: 15; V: TRBV25-1; D: -; size: -; J: TRBJ1-6; CDR3: CASSEYSGRNSPLHF; DNA: TGTGCCAGCAGTGAATACTCAGGGAGGAATTCACCCCTCCACTTT
length: 13; V: TRBV29-1; D: -; size: -; J: TRBJ1-2; CDR3: CSVEEWGTSGYTF; DNA: TGCAGCGTTGAGGAGTGGGGGACAAGTGGCTACACCTTC
length: 12; V: TRBV5-6; D: -; size: -; J: TRBJ2-7; CDR3: CASSLASYEQYF; DNA: TGTGCCAGCAGCTTGGCCAGCTACGAGCAGTACTTC
length: 15; V: TRBV14; D: -; size: -; J: TRBJ2-5; CDR3: CASSQALGRQETQYF; DNA: TGTGCCAGCAGCCAAGCGTTGGGCCGGCAAGAGACCCAGTACTTC
length: 15; V: TRBV2; D: -; size: -; J: TRBJ2-7; CDR3: CASSGPTGSSYEQYF; DNA: TGTGCCAGCAGTGGACCCACAGGGAGCTCCTACGAGCAGTACTTC
length: 11; V: TRBV5-4; D: -; size: once; J: TRBJ2-3; CDR3: CASSSRDTQYF; DNA: TGTGCCAGCAGCTCGCGGGATACGCAGTATTTT
length: 17; V: TRBV10-3; D: TRBD2; size: -; J: TRBJ2-3; CDR3: CAISDGTSGGTTDTQYF; DNA: TGTGCCATCAGTGATGGGACTAGCGGGGGTACCACAGATACGCAGTATTTT
length: 16; V: TRBV4-2; D: TRBD1; size: once; J: TRBJ1-3; CDR3: CASSLIRQGLLNTIYF; DNA: TGTGCCAGCAGCTTGATTAGACAGGGGCTTTTAAACACCATATATTTT